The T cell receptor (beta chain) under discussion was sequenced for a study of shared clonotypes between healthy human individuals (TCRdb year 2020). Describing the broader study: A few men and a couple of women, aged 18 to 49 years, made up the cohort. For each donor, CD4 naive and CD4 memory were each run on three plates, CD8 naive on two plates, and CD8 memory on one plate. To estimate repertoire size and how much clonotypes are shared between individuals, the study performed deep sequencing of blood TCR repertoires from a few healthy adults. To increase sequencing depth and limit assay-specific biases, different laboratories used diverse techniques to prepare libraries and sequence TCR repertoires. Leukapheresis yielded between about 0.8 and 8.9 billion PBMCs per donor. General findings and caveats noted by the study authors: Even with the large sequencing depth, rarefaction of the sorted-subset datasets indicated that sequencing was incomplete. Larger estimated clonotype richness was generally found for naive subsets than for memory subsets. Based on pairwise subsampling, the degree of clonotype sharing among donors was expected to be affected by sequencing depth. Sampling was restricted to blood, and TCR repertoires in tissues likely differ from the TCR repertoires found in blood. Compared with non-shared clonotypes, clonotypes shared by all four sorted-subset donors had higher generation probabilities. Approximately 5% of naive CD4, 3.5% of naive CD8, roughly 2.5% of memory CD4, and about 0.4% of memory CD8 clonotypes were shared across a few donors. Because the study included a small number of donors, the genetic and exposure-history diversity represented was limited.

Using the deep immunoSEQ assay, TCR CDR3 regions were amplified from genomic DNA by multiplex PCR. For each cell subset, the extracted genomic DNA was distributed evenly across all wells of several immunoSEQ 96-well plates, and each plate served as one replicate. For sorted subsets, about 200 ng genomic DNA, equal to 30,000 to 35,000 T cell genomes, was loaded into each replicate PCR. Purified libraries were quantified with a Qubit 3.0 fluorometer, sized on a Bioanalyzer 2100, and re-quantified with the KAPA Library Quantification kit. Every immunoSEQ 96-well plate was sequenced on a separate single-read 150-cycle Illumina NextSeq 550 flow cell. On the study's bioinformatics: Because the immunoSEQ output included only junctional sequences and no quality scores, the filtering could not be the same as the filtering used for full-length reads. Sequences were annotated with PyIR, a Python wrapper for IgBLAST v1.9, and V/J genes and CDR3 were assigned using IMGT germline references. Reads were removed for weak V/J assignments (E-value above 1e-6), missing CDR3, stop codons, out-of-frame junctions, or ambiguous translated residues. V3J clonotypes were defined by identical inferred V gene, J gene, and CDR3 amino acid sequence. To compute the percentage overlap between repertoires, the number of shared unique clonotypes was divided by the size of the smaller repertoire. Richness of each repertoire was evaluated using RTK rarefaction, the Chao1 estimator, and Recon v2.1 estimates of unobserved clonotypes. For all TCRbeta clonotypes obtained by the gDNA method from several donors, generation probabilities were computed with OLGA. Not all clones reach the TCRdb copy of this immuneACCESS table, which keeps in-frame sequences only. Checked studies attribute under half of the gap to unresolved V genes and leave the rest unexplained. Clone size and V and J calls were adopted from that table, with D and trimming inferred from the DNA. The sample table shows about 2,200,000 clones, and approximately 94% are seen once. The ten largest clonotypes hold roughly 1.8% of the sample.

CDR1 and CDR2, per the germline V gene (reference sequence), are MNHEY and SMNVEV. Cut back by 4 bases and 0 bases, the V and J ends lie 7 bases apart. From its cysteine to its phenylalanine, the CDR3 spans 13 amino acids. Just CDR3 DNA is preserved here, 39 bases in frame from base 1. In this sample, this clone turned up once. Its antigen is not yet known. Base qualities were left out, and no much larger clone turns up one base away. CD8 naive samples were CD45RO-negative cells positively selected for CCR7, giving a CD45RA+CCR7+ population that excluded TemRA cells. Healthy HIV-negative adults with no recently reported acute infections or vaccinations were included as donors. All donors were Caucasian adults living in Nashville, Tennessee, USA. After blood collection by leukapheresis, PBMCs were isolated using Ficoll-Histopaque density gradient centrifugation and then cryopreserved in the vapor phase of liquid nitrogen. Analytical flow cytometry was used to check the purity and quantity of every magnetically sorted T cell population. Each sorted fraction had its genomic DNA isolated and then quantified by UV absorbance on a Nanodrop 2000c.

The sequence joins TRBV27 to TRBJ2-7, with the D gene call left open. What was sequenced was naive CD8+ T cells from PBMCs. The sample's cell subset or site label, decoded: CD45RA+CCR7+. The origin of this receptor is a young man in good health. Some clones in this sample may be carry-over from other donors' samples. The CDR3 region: CASSSYPSYEQYF. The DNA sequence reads TGTGCCAGCAGTTCCTACCCCTCCTACGAGCAGTACTTC.